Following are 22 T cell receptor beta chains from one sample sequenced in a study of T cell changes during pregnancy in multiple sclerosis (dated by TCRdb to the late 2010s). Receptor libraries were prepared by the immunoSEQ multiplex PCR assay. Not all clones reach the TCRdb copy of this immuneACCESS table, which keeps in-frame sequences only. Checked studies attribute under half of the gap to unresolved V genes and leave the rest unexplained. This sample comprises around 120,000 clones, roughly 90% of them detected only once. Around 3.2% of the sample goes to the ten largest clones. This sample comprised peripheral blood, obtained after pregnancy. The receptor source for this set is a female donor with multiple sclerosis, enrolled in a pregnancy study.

CDR3 region: CASSLRGISYNEQFF. The CDR3 DNA reads as TGTGCCAGCAGTTTACGCGGAATCTCCTACAATGAGCAGTTCTTC. V usage is TRBV27 and J usage is TRBJ2-1; D remains unclear. Germline values: CDR1 MNHEY, CDR2 SMNVEV (reference sequence). The CDR3 runs 15 residues. V was pared by 2 bases and J by 0 bases, with 8 bases between.

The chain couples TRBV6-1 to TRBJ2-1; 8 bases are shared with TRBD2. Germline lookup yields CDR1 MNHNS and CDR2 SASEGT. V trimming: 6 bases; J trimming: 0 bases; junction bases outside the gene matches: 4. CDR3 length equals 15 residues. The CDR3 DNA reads TGTGCCAGCAGGACTAGCGAGAGCTCCTACAATGAGCAGTTCTTC. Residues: CASRTSESSYNEQFF.

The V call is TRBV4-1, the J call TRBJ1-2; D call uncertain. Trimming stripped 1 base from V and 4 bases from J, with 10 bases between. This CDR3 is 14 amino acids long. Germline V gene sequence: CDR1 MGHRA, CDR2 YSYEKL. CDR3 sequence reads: CASSQGTASYGYTF. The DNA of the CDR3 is TGCGCCAGCAGCCAAGGTACAGCTTCCTATGGCTACACCTTC.

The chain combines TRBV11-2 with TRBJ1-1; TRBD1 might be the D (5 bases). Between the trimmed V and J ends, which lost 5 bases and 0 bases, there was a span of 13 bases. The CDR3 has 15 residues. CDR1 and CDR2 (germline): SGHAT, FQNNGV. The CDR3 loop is CASSPGGGLNTEAFF. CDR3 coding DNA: TGTGCCAGCAGCCCCGGGGGAGGTCTGAACACTGAAGCTTTCTTT.

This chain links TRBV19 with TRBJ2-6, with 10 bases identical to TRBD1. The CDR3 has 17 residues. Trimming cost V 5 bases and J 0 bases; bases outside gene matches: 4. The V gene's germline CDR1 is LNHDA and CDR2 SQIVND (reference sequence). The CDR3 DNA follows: TGTGCCAGTAGTGCCGGACAGGGGGACTCTGGGGCCAACGTCCTGACTTTC. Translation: CASSAGQGDSGANVLTF.

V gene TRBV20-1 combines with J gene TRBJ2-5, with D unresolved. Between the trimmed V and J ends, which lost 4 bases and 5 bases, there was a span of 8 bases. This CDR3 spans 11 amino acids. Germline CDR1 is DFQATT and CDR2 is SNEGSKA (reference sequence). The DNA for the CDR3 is TGCAGTGCTACTTTCGAGGAGACCCAGTACTTC. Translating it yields CSATFEETQYF.

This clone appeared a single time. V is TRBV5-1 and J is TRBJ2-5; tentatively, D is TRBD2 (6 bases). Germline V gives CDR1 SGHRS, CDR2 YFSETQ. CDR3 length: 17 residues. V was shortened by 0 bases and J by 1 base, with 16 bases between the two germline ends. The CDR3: CASSLDSSARAQETQYF. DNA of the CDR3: TGCGCCAGCAGCTTGGACTCTAGCGCAAGGGCCCAAGAGACCCAGTACTTC.

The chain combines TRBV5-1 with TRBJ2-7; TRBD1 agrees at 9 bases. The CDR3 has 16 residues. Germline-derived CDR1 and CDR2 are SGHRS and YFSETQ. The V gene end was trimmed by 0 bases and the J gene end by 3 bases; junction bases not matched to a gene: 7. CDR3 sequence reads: CASSLVLQGADYEQYF. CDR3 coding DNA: TGCGCCAGCAGCTTGGTCCTACAGGGGGCGGACTACGAGCAGTACTTC.

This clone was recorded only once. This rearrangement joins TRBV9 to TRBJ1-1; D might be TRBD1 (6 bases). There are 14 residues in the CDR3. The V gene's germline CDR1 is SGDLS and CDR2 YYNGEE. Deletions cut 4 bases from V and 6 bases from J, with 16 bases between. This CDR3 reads CASSLRTERAEAFF. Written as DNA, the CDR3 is TGTGCCAGCAGCCTCCGGACAGAGAGAGCTGAAGCTTTCTTT.

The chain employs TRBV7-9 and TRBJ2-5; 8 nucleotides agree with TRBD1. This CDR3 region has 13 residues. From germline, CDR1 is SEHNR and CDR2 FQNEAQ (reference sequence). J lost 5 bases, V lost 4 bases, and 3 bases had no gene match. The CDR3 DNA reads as TGTGCCAGCAGCTGGGGACAGGTGGAGACCCAGTACTTC. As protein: CASSWGQVETQYF.

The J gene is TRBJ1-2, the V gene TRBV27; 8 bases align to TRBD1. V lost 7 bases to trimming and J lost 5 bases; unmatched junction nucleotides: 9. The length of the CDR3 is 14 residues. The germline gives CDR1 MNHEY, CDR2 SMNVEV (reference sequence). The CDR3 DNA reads TGTGCCAGCAAGAAGGACAGGGAGTGGTATGGCTACACCTTC. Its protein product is CASKKDREWYGYTF.

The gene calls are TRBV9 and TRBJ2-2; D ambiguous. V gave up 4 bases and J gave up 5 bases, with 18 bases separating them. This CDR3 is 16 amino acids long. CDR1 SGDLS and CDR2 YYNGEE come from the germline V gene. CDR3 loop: CASSPPSGARTGELFF. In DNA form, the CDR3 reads TGTGCCAGCAGCCCCCCCAGTGGAGCAAGGACCGGGGAGCTGTTTTTT.

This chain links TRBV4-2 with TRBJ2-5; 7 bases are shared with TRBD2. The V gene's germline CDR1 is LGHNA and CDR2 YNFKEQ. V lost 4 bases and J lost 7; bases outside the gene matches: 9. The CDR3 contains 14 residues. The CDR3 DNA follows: TGTGCCAGCAGCCCCGGACTAGACCCGGGGACCCAGTACTTC. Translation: CASSPGLDPGTQYF.

This CDR3 is CASSYSRDSNQPQHF. The DNA for the CDR3 is TGTGCCAGCAGTTACTCCCGAGATAGCAATCAGCCCCAGCATTTT. The chain is built from TRBV6-5 and TRBJ1-5; no clear D gene. Germline values: CDR1 MNHEY, CDR2 SVGAGI. Trimming cost V 0 bases and J 0 bases, with 6 bases left between them. CDR3 length: 15 amino acids.

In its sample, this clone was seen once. CDR3 sequence (DNA): TGTGCCAGCAGCGTAGAACGGGGTTCGGAAGCTTTCTTT. This translates into CASSVERGSEAFF. The rearrangement links TRBV9 to TRBJ1-1; D is undetermined. V was shortened by 0 bases and J by 8 bases, with 11 bases between the two germline ends. Germline CDR1 SGDLS, CDR2 YYNGEE. This CDR3 contains 13 residues.

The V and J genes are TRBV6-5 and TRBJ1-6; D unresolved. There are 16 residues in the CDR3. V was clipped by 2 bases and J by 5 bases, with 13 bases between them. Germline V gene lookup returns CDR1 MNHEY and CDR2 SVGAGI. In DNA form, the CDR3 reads TGTGCCAGCAGTTACCATCTACCGAGGGATAATTCACCCCTCCACTTT. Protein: CASSYHLPRDNSPLHF.

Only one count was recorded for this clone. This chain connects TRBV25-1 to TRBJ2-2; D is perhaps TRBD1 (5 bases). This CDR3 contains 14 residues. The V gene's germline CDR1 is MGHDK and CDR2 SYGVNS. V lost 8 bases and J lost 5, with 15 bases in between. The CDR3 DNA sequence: TGTGCCAGCGCGCCTCTTCAGGGTACCGGGGAGCTGTTTTTT. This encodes CASAPLQGTGELFF.

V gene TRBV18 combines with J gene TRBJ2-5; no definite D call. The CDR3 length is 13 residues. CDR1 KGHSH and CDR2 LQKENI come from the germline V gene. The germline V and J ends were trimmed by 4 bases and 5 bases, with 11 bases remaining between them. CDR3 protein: CASSLRIEETQYF. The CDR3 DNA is TGTGCCAGCTCACTGCGAATCGAGGAGACCCAGTACTTC.

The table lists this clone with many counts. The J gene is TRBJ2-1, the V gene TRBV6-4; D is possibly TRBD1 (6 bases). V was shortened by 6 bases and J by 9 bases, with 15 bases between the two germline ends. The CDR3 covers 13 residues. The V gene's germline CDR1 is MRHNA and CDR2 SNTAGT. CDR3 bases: TGTGCCAGCAGCGGGGACAACCACGGTGAGCAGTTCTTC. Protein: CASSGDNHGEQFF.

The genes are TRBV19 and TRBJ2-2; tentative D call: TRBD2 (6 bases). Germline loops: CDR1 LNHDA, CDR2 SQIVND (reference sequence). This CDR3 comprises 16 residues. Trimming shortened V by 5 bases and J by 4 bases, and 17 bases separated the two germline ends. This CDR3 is CASSRSGQGGTGELFF. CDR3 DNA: TGTGCCAGTAGTCGGTCCGGGCAGGGAGGCACCGGGGAGCTGTTTTTT.

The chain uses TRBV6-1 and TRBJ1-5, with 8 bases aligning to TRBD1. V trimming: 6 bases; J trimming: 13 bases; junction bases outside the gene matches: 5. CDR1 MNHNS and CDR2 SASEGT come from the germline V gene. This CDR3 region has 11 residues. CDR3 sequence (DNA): TGTGCCAGCAGCTTGGGACAGGCTCAGCATTTT. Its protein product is CASSLGQAQHF.

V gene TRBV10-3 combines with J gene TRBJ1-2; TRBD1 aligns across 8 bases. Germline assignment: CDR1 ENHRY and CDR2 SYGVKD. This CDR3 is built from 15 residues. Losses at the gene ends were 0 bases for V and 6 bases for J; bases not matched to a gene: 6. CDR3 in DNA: TGTGCCATCAGTGAGTCGTCAGGGGGCGCGAATGGCTACACCTTC. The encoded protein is CAISESSGGANGYTF.